Presented here are 28 T cell receptor beta chains from one specimen sequenced in a study of blood T cells in healthy people across ages. It was with a sample-barcoded 5' primer and a J-beta primer mix that a second PCR of roughly 6 to 12 cycles was run. TCRdb re-called the 5' RACE reads with MiXCR, one entry per CDR3 protein. Of some 850,000 distinct CDR3 sequences listed, more than 25% are singletons. These data are also associated with another study on T cells of mothers and their children.

The sample taken for sequencing was blood. The source is a boy aged 5-17 years in good health.

The chain is built from TRBV28 and TRBJ2-1, with 13 nucleotides matching TRBD2. The CDR3 is 13 amino acids. With V trimmed by 8 bases and J by 7 bases, 2 bases remained unmatched. The germline CDR1 and CDR2 sequences are MDHEN and SYDVKM. The CDR3 loop reads CASGTSGMNEQFF. CDR3 nucleotide sequence: TGTGCCAGCGGGACTAGCGGGATGAATGAGCAGTTCTTC. Based on the CDR3 plus reference TRBV28 and TRBJ2-1, the full variable domain is DVKVTQSSRYLVKRTGEKVFLECVQDMDHENMFWYRQDPGLGLRLIYFSYDVKMKEKGDIPEGYSVSREKKERFSLILESASTNQTSMYLCASGTSGMNEQFFGPGTRLTVL.

A few counts support this clonotype. This chain links TRBV11-2 with TRBJ2-4, with D unclear. In germline, CDR1 is SGHAT, CDR2 FQNNGV. V lost 5 bases to trimming and J lost 0 bases, with 14 bases between them. The length of the CDR3 is 16 residues. The CDR3 DNA is TGTGCCAGCAGCATACGGAATTCCCTAGCCAAAAACATTCAGTACTTC. Protein sequence: CASSIRNSLAKNIQYF.

The chain carries TRBV5-5 and TRBJ2-1; 7 bases agree with TRBD2. Matching the DNA end better, TRBJ2-7 makes the J call doubtful. CDR1 and CDR2 (germline): SGHKS, YYEKEE (reference sequence). CDR3 length: 14 residues. The DNA for the CDR3 is TGTGCCAGCAGCTTGGCCTGGGGGGGGTACGAGCAGTACTTC. Amino acids: CASSLAWGGYEQYF.

This sequence joins TRBV10-3 and TRBJ2-3, with D maybe TRBD2 (7 bases). The V gene lost 2 bases and the J gene lost 2 bases, with 8 bases spanning the gap. This CDR3 comprises 14 residues. Germline CDR1 reads ENHRY; CDR2 reads SYGVKD. CDR3: CAISEGGATDTQYF. CDR3 DNA sequence: TGTGCCATCAGTGAGGGGGGGGCCACAGATACGCAGTATTTT.

This clonotype was detected a few times. The rearrangement uses TRBV6-1 and TRBJ2-5; D uncertain. V was shortened by 6 bases and J by 7 bases, with 12 bases between the two germline ends. The CDR3 totals 12 residues. From germline, CDR1 is MNHNS and CDR2 SASEGT. The CDR3 DNA reads TGTGCCAGCAGGCCCACCCAGAGGACCCAGTACTTC. Translated, it gives CASRPTQRTQYF.

The rearrangement joins TRBV7-9 to TRBJ2-2, with D unclear. Germline V CDR1 and CDR2: SEHNR, FQNEAQ (reference sequence). The CDR3 loop spans 15 amino acids. Trimming removed 2 bases from V and 7 bases from J, with 14 bases in between. In DNA form, the CDR3 reads TGTGCCAGCAGCTTACCAAAGGGTATAGGCGGGGAGCTGTTTTTT. It is translated as CASSLPKGIGGELFF. The complete variable domain, with remaining parts taken from reference TRBV7-9 and TRBJ2-2, reads DTGVSQNPRHKITKRGQNVTFRCDPISEHNRLYWYRQTLGQGPEFLTYFQNEAQLEKSRLLSDRFSAERPKGSFSTLEIQRTEQGDSAMYLCASSLPKGIGGELFFGEGSRLTVL.

This clonotype was found a few times. The CDR3 DNA reads as TGTGCCAGCAGCGTGGTAGGGACAAGGCTCTCCGGGGCCAACGTCCTGACTTTC. This encodes CASSVVGTRLSGANVLTF. This chain connects TRBV9 to TRBJ2-6; D is possibly TRBD1 (6 bases). The CDR3 runs 18 residues. Germline-derived CDR1 and CDR2 are SGDLS and YYNGEE. Deletions cut 2 bases from V and 4 bases from J, with 19 bases between. The full variable domain, its missing parts supplied by reference TRBV9 and TRBJ2-6, is DSGVTQTPKHLITATGQRVTLRCSPRSGDLSVYWYQQSLDQGLQFLIQYYNGEERAKGNILERFSAQQFPDLHSELNLSSLELGDSALYFCASSVVGTRLSGANVLTFGAGSRLTVL.

Only a few counts were recorded for this clonotype. The CDR3: CATSSYSNEQFF. The CDR3 nucleotides are TGTGCCACCAGCTCTTACTCCAATGAGCAGTTCTTC. The genes are TRBV24-1 and TRBJ2-1, with D unclear. V lost 7 bases, J lost 6 bases, and 9 bases lay in between. Germline values: CDR1 KGHDR, CDR2 SFDVKD. This CDR3 has 12 amino acids.

This clonotype occurred a few times. The V gene is TRBV30, the J gene TRBJ2-5; unclear D gene. The DNA matches TRBJ2-7 better at its end, which makes the J call doubtful. The germline V gene has CDR1 GTSNPN and CDR2 SVGIG (reference sequence). The length of the CDR3 is 14 residues. The CDR3 region has the DNA TGTGCCTGGAGTGTCGGCGCAGGCCCTTACGAGCAGTACTTC. The encoded protein is CAWSVGAGPYEQYF.

This clonotype was seen repeatedly, ten times or more. V usage is TRBV5-5 and J usage is TRBJ2-5; TRBD1 matches 7 bases. V lost 3 bases to trimming and J lost 2 bases; unmatched junction nucleotides: 4. CDR1 and CDR2 from the germline V gene are SGHKS and YYEKEE (reference sequence). The CDR3 length is 14 residues. The CDR3 bases are TGTGCCAGCAGCTCCCGGGACAGACAAGAGACCCAGTACTTC. Translating gives CASSSRDRQETQYF.

This chain connects TRBV12-3 or TRBV12-4 to TRBJ2-3; D perhaps matches TRBD2 (5 bases). The length of the CDR3 is 16 residues. V gave up 6 bases and J gave up 7 bases, with 23 bases separating them. Here the CDR3 reads CASSLTLSLWEHTQYF. The DNA for the CDR3 is TGTGCCAGCAGCCTGACACTGAGCCTGTGGGAGCATACGCAGTATTTT.

Concerning this clonotype itself: The junction and the germline gene differ at one end; a read error may be behind it. The chain recombines TRBV9 with TRBJ2-5, with TRBD2 matching over 9 bases. The CDR3 length is 16 residues. Germline lookup yields CDR1 SGDLS and CDR2 YYNGEE. CDR3 sequence (DNA): TGTGCCAGCAGCGTAGACAGCGGGGGGAACTTAGAGACCCGGTACTTC. As protein: CASSVDSGGNLETRYF.

CDR3 sequence reads: CASSEVDRVAYNEQFF. CDR3 bases: TGTGCCAGCAGTGAGGTGGACAGGGTCGCCTACAATGAGCAGTTCTTC. This chain joins TRBV6-1 and TRBJ2-1, with 8 bases aligning to TRBD1. The CDR3 loop spans 16 amino acids. Germline assignment: CDR1 MNHNS and CDR2 SASEGT. The ends lost 3 bases at V and 2 bases at J; junction bases unmatched: 6.

The chain couples TRBV28 to TRBJ2-3; 8 positions agree with TRBD2. Per germline, CDR1 MDHEN and CDR2 SYDVKM. This CDR3 is 18 amino acids long. V lost 7 bases to trimming and J lost 0 bases; unmatched junction nucleotides: 15. The CDR3 sequence: CASKEGKILAASTDTQYF. As DNA, the CDR3 is TGTGCCAGCAAAGAAGGGAAAATACTAGCGGCCAGCACAGATACGCAGTATTTT.

This clonotype has just a few counts. J is TRBJ1-4 and V is TRBV7-9; possible D gene TRBD1, 5 bases. Trimming removed 3 bases at V and 3 bases at J, with 8 bases between. From germline, CDR1 is SEHNR and CDR2 FQNEAQ (reference sequence). The CDR3 totals 14 residues. CDR3 in amino acids: CASSLWGPNEKLFF. In DNA, the CDR3 is TGTGCCAGCAGCTTGTGGGGACCTAATGAAAAACTGTTTTTT.

The chain couples TRBV7-9 to TRBJ1-1, with 8 bases lining up with TRBD1. Germline CDR1 SEHNR, CDR2 FQNEAQ (reference sequence). The J segment lost 0 bases and the V segment lost 5 bases, leaving 5 bases of the junction unmatched. The CDR3 consists of 15 residues. The CDR3 region has the DNA TGTGCCAGCAGCCCAAAGGACAGGGTGAACACTGAAGCTTTCTTT. This sequence encodes CASSPKDRVNTEAFF.

The rearrangement links TRBV30 to TRBJ2-7; no reliable D call. Germline loops: CDR1 GTSNPN, CDR2 SVGIG (reference sequence). V dropped 0 bases and J dropped 0 bases, with 9 bases sitting between them. This CDR3 has 14 amino acids. The CDR3 protein is CAWSVLEYSYEQYF. DNA of the CDR3: TGTGCCTGGAGTGTATTGGAGTACTCCTACGAGCAGTACTTC.

This clonotype occurred many times. The chain carries TRBV11-2 and TRBJ1-4, with D perhaps TRBD1 (5 bases). The CDR3 has 14 residues. The germline CDR1 and CDR2 sequences are SGHAT and FQNNGV. V was cut by 7 bases and J by 5 bases, with 14 bases left in between. The CDR3 loop is CASNPGTANEKLFF. CDR3 bases: TGTGCCAGCAACCCCGGGACCGCGAATGAAAAACTGTTTTTT.

CDR3 loop: CASSQGVTGELFF. The DNA for the CDR3 is TGTGCCAGCAGCCAAGGGGTCACCGGGGAGCTGTTTTTT. This chain joins TRBV14 and TRBJ2-2; D not certain. Germline V gene data show CDR1 as SGHDN and CDR2 as FVKESK. CDR3 length: 13 residues. The germline V and J ends were trimmed by 1 base and 4 bases, with 4 bases remaining between them.

This chain joins TRBV24-1 and TRBJ2-1; no definite D call. The germline gives CDR1 KGHDR, CDR2 SFDVKD. There are 14 residues in the CDR3. V was trimmed by 3 bases and J by 5 bases, leaving 10 bases between them. The CDR3 DNA reads as TGTGCCACCAGTGATCCTGGTCGGAACAATGAGCAGTTCTTC. Protein sequence: CATSDPGRNNEQFF.

The chain is built from TRBV5-1 and TRBJ2-5, with D maybe TRBD1 (5 bases). This CDR3 comprises 13 residues. Deletions cut 2 bases from V and 5 bases from J, with 10 bases between. Germline CDR1 is SGHRS and CDR2 is YFSETQ. CDR3 region: CASSFRALETQYF. DNA of the CDR3: TGCGCCAGCAGCTTCAGGGCTTTGGAGACCCAGTACTTC. The full variable domain, its missing parts supplied by reference TRBV5-1 and TRBJ2-5, is KAGVTQTPRYLIKTRGQQVTLSCSPISGHRSVSWYQQTPGQGLQFLFEYFSETQRNKGNFPGRFSGRQFSNSRSEMNVSTLELGDSALYLCASSFRALETQYFGPGTRLLVL.

The chain links TRBV28 to TRBJ2-7; TRBD2 might be the D (7 bases). CDR3 size: 15 residues. The V and J ends lost 1 base and 4 bases respectively, with 14 bases between them. The germline CDR1 and CDR2 sequences are MDHEN and SYDVKM. The CDR3 DNA sequence: TGTGCCAGCAGTTTATCGCGGGGGCGCAGATACGAGCAGTACTTC. Its protein product is CASSLSRGRRYEQYF.

This clonotype was seen only a few times. This chain uses TRBV9 with TRBJ1-1; 7 nucleotides align to TRBD1. V was pared by 0 bases and J by 4 bases, with 9 bases of the junction left unmatched. This CDR3 contains 16 residues. Germline V gene sequence: CDR1 SGDLS, CDR2 YYNGEE. The CDR3 DNA is TGTGCCAGCAGCGTAGCCCCGACAGGGAAGGGCACTGAAGCTTTCTTT. It is translated as CASSVAPTGKGTEAFF.

The chain uses TRBV7-2 and TRBJ2-5; possibly TRBD1 or TRBD2 for D (5 bases each). The V end was cut by 1 base, the J end by 1 base, with 10 bases between. Germline V lookup: CDR1 SGHTA, CDR2 FQGNSA. This CDR3 comprises 15 residues. This CDR3 reads CASSLGLGTQETQYF. CDR3 coding DNA: TGTGCCAGCAGCTTAGGTCTAGGGACCCAAGAGACCCAGTACTTC.

This sequence joins TRBV12-3 or TRBV12-4 and TRBJ1-1; TRBD1 might be the D (6 bases). Trimming pared 5 bases from V and 2 bases from J, leaving 12 bases between. The CDR3 has 14 residues. DNA of the CDR3: TGTGCCAGCAGTACATCAGGGACAAACACTGAAGCTTTCTTT. Amino acid sequence: CASSTSGTNTEAFF.

This chain links TRBV6-2 or TRBV6-3 with TRBJ2-5, with D maybe TRBD2 (6 bases). The DNA end favors TRBJ2-7, so the J call may be wrong. There are 12 residues in the CDR3. CDR1 and CDR2 (germline): MNHEY, SVGEGT. The CDR3 bases are TGTGCCAGGCGGGGAATTAAATACGAGCAGTACTTC. It yields the protein CARRGIKYEQYF.

The sample holds a few counts of this clonotype. At one end the junction does not follow the germline gene, possibly because of a read error. This chain connects TRBV4-1 to TRBJ2-1; 7 nucleotides match TRBD2. The CDR3 is 16 residues long. From germline, CDR1 is MGHRA and CDR2 YSYEKL. The chain's CDR3 is CVSSQARLAPYNEQFF. Written as DNA, the CDR3 is TGCGTCAGCAGCCAAGCGCGACTAGCTCCCTACAATGAGCAGTTCTTC.

Only a few counts were recorded for this clonotype. The V and J genes are TRBV12-5 and TRBJ2-1; D unclear. CDR1 and CDR2 (germline): LGHNT, FRNRAP. V lost 3 bases to trimming and J lost 2 bases, with 5 bases between them. This CDR3 has 13 residues. CDR3 residues: CASGFTTYNEQFF. CDR3 DNA sequence: TGTGCTAGTGGTTTCACCACCTACAATGAGCAGTTCTTC.